The 5 T cell receptor beta chains in this list originate from one sample, sequenced in a study of T cell changes during pregnancy in multiple sclerosis. Profiling relied on immunoSEQ multiplex PCR, and the TCRdb table lists in-frame clones only, not all of them. The profile shows tens of thousands of clones, about nine tenths of them singletons. Specimen: peripheral blood, collected in the third trimester of pregnancy. The receptors stem from a female donor with multiple sclerosis, enrolled in a pregnancy study.

The chain recombines TRBV27 with TRBJ1-2; TRBD1 aligns across 9 bases. This CDR3 is built from 18 residues. The V segment lost 4 bases and the J segment 4 bases; nucleotides outside the gene matches: 16. CDR1 and CDR2 (germline): MNHEY, SMNVEV (reference sequence). The CDR3 sequence is CASSSPSRPGTGIYGYTF. The CDR3 bases are TGTGCCAGCAGTTCCCCATCGCGCCCCGGGACAGGGATCTATGGCTACACCTTC.

The gene calls are TRBV6-5 and TRBJ1-2, with a tentative D call TRBD1 (5 bases). Germline lookup yields CDR1 MNHEY and CDR2 SVGAGI. With 2 bases removed from V and 8 bases from J, the gap between germline ends came to 12 bases. This CDR3 spans 13 amino acids. CDR3 sequence: CASSYRRGDGYTF. The DNA for the CDR3 is TGTGCCAGCAGTTACCGAAGGGGTGACGGCTACACCTTC.

The chain uses TRBV29-1 and TRBJ2-7; TRBD1 matches 7 bases. CDR3 length: 11 amino acids. J gave up 7 bases and V 5 bases, and 5 bases lay outside the gene matches. CDR1 SQVTM and CDR2 ANQGSEA come from the germline V gene. CDR3 loop: CSVLRGLEQYF. The CDR3 bases are TGCAGCGTTTTAAGGGGGCTGGAGCAGTACTTC.

The chain couples TRBV4-2 to TRBJ2-1, with TRBD2 matching over 9 bases. The germline V gene encodes CDR1 LGHNA and CDR2 YNFKEQ. The CDR3 is 20 amino acids. V trimming: 0 bases; J trimming: 4 bases; junction bases outside the gene matches: 16. CDR3 sequence (DNA): TGTGCCAGCAGCCAAGAAGGTCTGCTAGCGGGATGGAACGCATACAATGAGCAGTTCTTC. It encodes CASSQEGLLAGWNAYNEQFF.

The rearrangement links TRBV5-1 to TRBJ1-1; weak D call: TRBD1 (5 bases). Trimming cost V 7 bases and J 2 bases, with 21 bases left between them. Per germline, CDR1 SGHRS and CDR2 YFSETQ. The CDR3 extends over 16 amino acids. The CDR3 is CASCLLGGDGNTEAFF. CDR3 DNA sequence: TGCGCCAGCTGCCTTTTGGGGGGGGATGGAAACACTGAAGCTTTCTTT.